Below, 5 T cell receptor beta chains from the same sample are listed, as sequenced in a study of regulatory T cells in long-lasting Graves disease. Time point specified: persistent/refractory GD, antithyroid drugs over 5 years with positive TRAb. RNA isolated from PBMCs was used to make the TCR library. CDR3-region Arm-PCR and iRepertoire HTBI primers produced the TCR beta libraries. TCRdb called the multiplex PCR reads again in MiXCR, with one record for every CDR3 protein. Among under 450,000 distinct CDR3 sequences listed, roughly 25% were seen once. This material consisted of peripheral blood mononuclear cells (PBMCs), taken when the disease was refractory, from a patient treated with antithyroid drugs. The source is a woman between 40 and 50 years old with Graves disease.

Many counts were recorded for this clonotype. V gene TRBV2 combines with J gene TRBJ2-7; TRBD2 matches 7 bases. Trimming cost V 5 bases and J 0 bases; bases outside gene matches: 1. The CDR3 totals 13 residues. Germline loops: CDR1 SNHLY, CDR2 FYNNEI. CDR3: CASSRDYSYEQYF. As DNA, the CDR3 is TGTGCCAGCAGTCGGGACTACTCCTACGAGCAGTACTTC. Combining the CDR3 with reference TRBV2 and TRBJ2-7 gives the whole variable domain EPEVTQTPSHQVTQMGQEVILRCVPISNHLYFYWYRQILGQKVEFLVSFYNNEISEKSEIFDDQFSVERPDGSNFTLKIRSTKLEDSAMYFCASSRDYSYEQYFGPGTRLTVT.

Of note for this clonotype: A much larger clone differs from this one at a single base, so this may be a read error. This chain connects TRBV6-1 to TRBJ1-1; 7 positions match TRBD1. The CDR3 runs 15 residues. CDR1 is MNHNS and CDR2 is SASEGT in the germline V gene. The CDR3 region has the DNA TGTGCCAGCAGTGAGGCGGACAGGATGAACGCTGAAGCTTTCTTT. Its protein product is CASSEADRMNAEAFF.

The CDR3 sequence is CASSEARAGEQYF. The DNA of the CDR3 is TGTGCCAGCAGCGAAGCCAGGGCGGGGGAGCAGTACTTC. The chain employs TRBV7-6 and TRBJ2-7, with D possibly matching TRBD2 (6 bases). This CDR3 has 13 amino acids. Deletions cut 5 bases from V and 7 bases from J, with 15 bases between. Germline CDR1 is SGHVS and CDR2 is FNYEAQ.

A note on this clonotype: The CDR3 does not close with the conserved phenylalanine or tryptophan, likely indicating a read error. V gene TRBV7-7 combines with J gene TRBJ2-5, with D unresolved. In germline, CDR1 is SSHAT, CDR2 FNYEAQ (reference sequence). The CDR3 length is 12 residues. The CDR3 DNA reads as TGTGCTAGCAGCTTAGATGGGGAGACCCAGTACCTC. The encoded protein is CASSLDGETQYL.

This clonotype was recorded a few times. The CDR3 protein is CASSLVYRRRERTGELFF. The CDR3 bases are TGTGCCAGCAGCTTAGTGTACAGGAGGCGGGAACGGACCGGGGAGCTGTTTTTT. V gene TRBV7-2 combines with J gene TRBJ2-2, with a tentative D call TRBD2 (6 bases). The V end lost 1 base, the J end lost 5 bases, and 20 bases lay between the germline ends. The CDR3 covers 18 residues. The germline V gene has CDR1 SGHTA and CDR2 FQGNSA.